A selection of T cell receptor beta chains follows, all from one sample in a study of T-cell memory formation after mild COVID-19. Using its own MiXCR run on the 5' RACE reads, TCRdb lists one record per CDR3 protein. The table has about 150,000 distinct CDR3 sequences, 6% seen once. Sequenced: PBMCs or a T cell subset sorted from them (not recorded which). The receptors were gathered from an adult woman who had mild COVID-19 (a few samples of this study predate the infection). Cell type and time point are not known. The CDR3 runs from the conserved cysteine through the conserved F or W. D genes are given only for firm matches. Size is omitted from some rows. Given values are once, few, many or a class for expanded clones.

TRBV5-1	TRBJ1-6	few	-	TGCGCCAGCAGCTTGCAGGGTGGCGGTAATTCACCCCTCCACTTT	CASSLQGGGNSPLHF
TRBV12-3/TRBV12-4	TRBJ2-3	-	-	TGTGCCAGCAGTTGGAGCGGAGCCCCCACAGATACGCAGTATTTT	CASSWSGAPTDTQYF
TRBV5-1	TRBJ2-2	few	-	TGCGCCAGCAGCTTCGGGCAGGGATCGTCCGGGGAGCTGTTTTTT	CASSFGQGSSGELFF
TRBV7-2	TRBJ1-2	many	TRBD1	TGTGCCAGCAGGCCGACGCAGGGGGCTGGAGGCTACACCTTC	CASRPTQGAGGYTF
TRBV2	TRBJ2-7	-	-	TGTGCCAGCAGGGTGGTCAGGCTCGAGCAGTACTTC	CASRVVRLEQYF
TRBV5-1	TRBJ1-2	few	-	TGCGCCAGCAGCCGAGATGACGGCTTTGATGGCTACACCTTC	CASSRDDGFDGYTF
TRBV20-1	TRBJ2-3	-	-	TGCAGTGCTAGGGGAGGTTCTAGCACAGATACGCAGTATTTT	CSARGGSSTDTQYF
TRBV7-2	TRBJ1-1	many	-	TGTGCCAGCAGCTTAGTGAACAGCCGCGGTGAAGCTTTCTTT	CASSLVNSRGEAFF
TRBV20-1	TRBJ2-7	many	-	TGCAGTGCTAGAGATGACAGGCTATACGAGCAGTACTTC	CSARDDRLYEQYF
TRBV7-9	TRBJ1-2	many	-	TGTGCCAGCAGCCGAGGACAGTTCTATGGCTACACCTTC	CASSRGQFYGYTF
TRBV5-1	TRBJ1-2	few	TRBD1	TGCGCCAGCAGCACGCCGGGGACAGGGGGCTTCGGAGGCTACACCTTC	CASSTPGTGGFGGYTF
TRBV12-3/TRBV12-4	TRBJ2-4	many	-	TGTGCCAGCAGTTTGGGCGGGGCGCAATTCGTTCAGTACTTC	CASSLGGAQFVQYF
TRBV4-1	TRBJ2-2	few	-	TGCGCCAGCAGCCAAGTGGGTACCGGGGAGCTGTTTTTT	CASSQVGTGELFF
TRBV3-1	TRBJ2-3	-	TRBD2	TGTGCCAGCAGCCCCTGGACTAGCGGGATCACAGATACGCAGTATTTT	CASSPWTSGITDTQYF
TRBV2	TRBJ2-3	few	-	TGTGCCAGCAGTGTGGGACCCGAGGGAGATACGCAGTATTTT	CASSVGPEGDTQYF
TRBV12-3/TRBV12-4	TRBJ2-1	many	-	TGTGCCAGCATTAGGGCGCCCATCTACAATGAGCAGTTCTTC	CASIRAPIYNEQFF
TRBV10-3	TRBJ2-7	many	TRBD1	TGTGCCATCCGGGACAGGGGGCAAGAGCAGTACTTC	CAIRDRGQEQYF
TRBV5-1	TRBJ1-1	-	-	TGCGCCAGCAGCTTGTCTTCCAACATGAACACTGAAGCTTTCTTT	CASSLSSNMNTEAFF
TRBV5-1	TRBJ2-2	many	-	TGCGCCAGCAGCTACAACGCGGGCAGGGAGCTGTTTTTT	CASSYNAGRELFF
TRBV20-1	TRBJ2-3	many	TRBD2	TGCAGTGCTAGACCCGGGACTAGCGGGCCCACAGATACGCAGTATTTT	CSARPGTSGPTDTQYF
TRBV5-1	TRBJ2-1	many	TRBD1	TGCGCCAGCAGCCAGGGACAGGGGGGGGACGAGCAGTTCTTC	CASSQGQGGDEQFF
TRBV7-2	TRBJ1-2	many	TRBD1	TGTGCCAGCAGCTCTTATATGACAGGGCTCGGCTACACCTTC	CASSSYMTGLGYTF
TRBV7-9	TRBJ1-3	-	-	TGTGCCAGCAGCCTGTCTGTCTCTGGAAACACCATATATTTT	CASSLSVSGNTIYF
TRBV24-1	TRBJ2-1	-	-	TGTGCCACCAGTGATTTACATGAGCAGTTCTTC	CATSDLHEQFF
TRBV9	TRBJ1-3	-	-	TGTGCCAGCAGCCGAGAAAGCTCTGGAAACACCATATATTTT	CASSRESSGNTIYF
TRBV2	TRBJ2-1	-	-	TGTGCCAGCAGTGGCAGGGTCAATGAGCAGTTCTTC	CASSGRVNEQFF
TRBV18	TRBJ1-3	-	TRBD1	TGTGCCAGCTCGCAGACAGGGGAAGGAAACACCATATATTTT	CASSQTGEGNTIYF